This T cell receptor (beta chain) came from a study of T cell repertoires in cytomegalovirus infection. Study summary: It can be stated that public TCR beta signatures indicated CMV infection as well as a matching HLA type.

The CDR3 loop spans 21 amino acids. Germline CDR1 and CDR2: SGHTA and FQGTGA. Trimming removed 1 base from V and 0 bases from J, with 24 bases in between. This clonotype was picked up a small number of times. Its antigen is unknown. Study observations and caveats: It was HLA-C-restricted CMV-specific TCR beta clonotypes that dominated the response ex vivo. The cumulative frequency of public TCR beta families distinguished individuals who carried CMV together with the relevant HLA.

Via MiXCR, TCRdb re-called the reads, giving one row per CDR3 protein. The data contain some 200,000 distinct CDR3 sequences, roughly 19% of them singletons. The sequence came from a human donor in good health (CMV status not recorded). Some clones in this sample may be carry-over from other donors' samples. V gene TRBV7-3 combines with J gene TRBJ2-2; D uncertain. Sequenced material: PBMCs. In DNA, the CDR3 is TGTGCCAGCAGCTTAATTTCGTTGATCGGGCATACTGAAACGAACACCGGGGAGCTGTTTTTT. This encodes CASSLISLIGHTETNTGELFF.